The 10 T cell receptor beta chains presented below share a single source sample, sequenced in a study of beta chain features in type 1 diabetes. General study results and limits: Across all four CD4+ subsets, people with type 1 diabetes showed modestly shorter TCRB CDR3s.

Sequenced material consisted of expressed TCRB transcripts (all of the isolated RNA was reverse transcribed). Libraries were prepared by immunoSEQ multiplex PCR; TCRdb keeps only in-frame clonotypes and omits some of them. This table has 350,000 to 400,000 clones, over 10% appearing once. These TCRs are of unknown antigen specificity. The sample comprised naive CD4+ T cells from blood. These receptors were obtained from a woman in her late teens or twenties with type 1 diabetes.

This clone was counted a few times. This chain links TRBV25-1 with TRBJ2-6; D uncertain. The germline V gene has CDR1 MGHDK and CDR2 SYGVNS. The V and J ends lost 6 bases and 2 bases respectively, with 5 bases between them. This CDR3 contains 13 residues. CDR3 loop: CASSVAGANVLTF. The CDR3 DNA reads TGTGCCAGCAGCGTCGCTGGGGCCAACGTCCTGACTTTC.

The chain is built from TRBV19 and TRBJ2-5; tentatively, D is TRBD2 (6 bases). Germline V gene data show CDR1 as LNHDA and CDR2 as SQIVND (reference sequence). CDR3 length equals 13 residues. V dropped 1 base and J dropped 13 bases, with 16 bases sitting between them. The CDR3 bases are TGTGCCAGTAGTATAGCCGGAGGGAGGAGTCCGTACTTC. This encodes CASSIAGGRSPYF.

This clone was observed a handful of times. CDR3 bases: TGTGCCAGCAGCTTAGGGAGCATCGGAGAGACCCAGTACTTC. Translation gives CASSLGSIGETQYF. The chain joins TRBV7-2 to TRBJ2-5; D gene unclear. This CDR3 has 14 residues. CDR1 is SGHTA and CDR2 is FQGNSA in the germline V gene. Trimming pared 1 base from V and 4 bases from J, leaving 10 bases between.

The chain is built from TRBV7-9 and TRBJ1-1; perhaps TRBD1 as D (6 bases). CDR1 and CDR2 from the germline V gene are SEHNR and FQNEAQ (reference sequence). V lost 4 bases to trimming and J lost 10 bases, with 16 bases between them. CDR3 length: 13 amino acids. The CDR3 loop is CASSSGARRSAFF. The CDR3 DNA sequence: TGTGCCAGCAGCTCAGGGGCTCGACGCTCAGCTTTCTTT.

V and J are TRBV14 and TRBJ2-2; 8 bases line up with TRBD1. In germline, CDR1 is SGHDN, CDR2 FVKESK. This CDR3 spans 15 amino acids. V gave up 4 bases and J gave up 2 bases; unmatched junction bases: 3. CDR3 amino acids: CASSRTGKNTGELFF. The CDR3 DNA reads as TGTGCCAGCAGCCGGACAGGGAAAAACACCGGGGAGCTGTTTTTT.

This sequence joins TRBV9 and TRBJ2-7; 14 nucleotides align to TRBD2. V dropped 0 bases and J dropped 0; count of bases not matched to a gene: 5. CDR3 size: 18 residues. Per germline, CDR1 SGDLS and CDR2 YYNGEE. CDR3 loop: CASSVEEGTSGSSYEQYF. CDR3 DNA: TGTGCCAGCAGCGTAGAGGAGGGGACTAGCGGGAGCTCCTACGAGCAGTACTTC.

The chain recombines TRBV28 with TRBJ1-5, with unresolved D. Germline CDR1 MDHEN, CDR2 SYDVKM. V was trimmed by 1 base and J by 9 bases, leaving 13 bases between them. The length of the CDR3 is 14 residues. CDR3 nucleotides: TGTGCCAGCAGTTTATTTAGCGCAACGGGGCCCCAGCATTTT. Residues: CASSLFSATGPQHF.

The chain has TRBV14 and TRBJ2-7, with a tentative D call TRBD1 (5 bases). This CDR3 comprises 15 residues. Germline-derived CDR1 and CDR2 are SGHDN and FVKESK. V was pared by 0 bases and J by 2 bases, with 11 bases between. For the CDR3, the DNA is TGTGCCAGCAGCCAAGATTGGCAGGGAACCTACGAGCAGTACTTC. Translating it yields CASSQDWQGTYEQYF.

The rearrangement uses TRBV29-1 and TRBJ2-5; D possibly corresponds to TRBD2 (5 bases). Trimming took 5 bases from V and 5 from J, leaving 15 bases between them. CDR3 length equals 13 residues. Germline CDR1 SQVTM, CDR2 ANQGSEA. Here the CDR3 reads CSVCEGVRETQYF. The CDR3 bases are TGCAGCGTTTGTGAGGGCGTAAGGGAGACCCAGTACTTC.

The chain carries TRBV6-5 and TRBJ2-1, with 12 nucleotides matching TRBD2. Germline CDR1 MNHEY, CDR2 SVGAGI. V dropped 8 bases and J dropped 9; count of bases not matched to a gene: 5. CDR3 size: 13 residues. CDR3 sequence reads: CASQLAGGGEQFF. For the CDR3, the DNA is TGTGCCAGCCAACTAGCGGGAGGAGGTGAGCAGTTCTTC.